The 5 T cell receptor beta chains in this list originate from one sample, sequenced in a study of blood T cell repertoires in COVID-19 (dated by TCRdb to 2020 to 2022). The library was built by means of the immunoSEQ multiplex PCR assay. The table was pulled from immuneACCESS by TCRdb, which kept in-frame rearrangements only. Such tables lose some clones; where checked, under half of the loss comes from unresolved V genes, and the rest has no known cause. Across this sample there are some 300,000 clones, with 90% to 95% seen only once. Around 3.9% of the sample comes from the top ten. Sequencing was carried out using PBMCs or T cells enriched from blood (not recorded which). All receptors derive from a woman younger than 45 who had been exposed to COVID-19.

The J gene is TRBJ1-2, the V gene TRBV14, with D hard to call. The V gene's germline CDR1 is SGHDN and CDR2 FVKESK. The V end lost 2 bases, the J end lost 8 bases, and 15 bases lay between the germline ends. This CDR3 region has 14 residues. CDR3 sequence: CASSQLGGIGGYTF. The CDR3 bases are TGTGCCAGCAGCCAATTAGGAGGGATCGGAGGCTACACCTTC.

This chain joins TRBV13 and TRBJ2-1, with TRBD2 identical over 7 bases. CDR3 length: 14 residues. Germline V gene data show CDR1 as PRHDT and CDR2 as FYEKMQ (reference sequence). The V gene end was trimmed by 10 bases and the J gene end by 5 bases; junction bases not matched to a gene: 11. CDR3 loop: CAIRGELYHNEQFF. CDR3 in DNA: TGTGCCATCCGGGGGGAGTTATATCACAATGAGCAGTTCTTC. The entire variable domain, with the rest obtained from reference TRBV13 and TRBJ2-1, is as follows: AAGVIQSPRHLIKEKRETATLKCYPIPRHDTVYWYQQGPGQDPQFLISFYEKMQSDKGSIPDRFSAQQFSDYHSELNMSSLELGDSALYFCAIRGELYHNEQFFGPGTRLTVL.

The V gene is TRBV10-3, the J gene TRBJ2-1; TRBD1 aligns across 8 bases. J gave up 4 bases and V 6 bases, and 5 bases lay outside the gene matches. The CDR3 spans 14 residues. Germline lookup yields CDR1 ENHRY and CDR2 SYGVKD. CDR3 sequence reads: CAISRTGSYNEQFF. CDR3 nucleotide sequence: TGTGCCATCAGCCGGACAGGGTCGTACAATGAGCAGTTCTTC.

The rearrangement uses TRBV10-3 and TRBJ2-2, with D tentatively TRBD1 (5 bases). V gave up 10 bases and J gave up 3 bases, with 15 bases separating them. CDR3 size: 14 residues. Germline CDR1 reads ENHRY; CDR2 reads SYGVKD. CDR3 amino acids: CATSSDTDTGELFF. DNA of the CDR3: TGTGCCACCTCCTCGGACACTGACACCGGGGAGCTGTTTTTT.

On this clone: Other DNA sequences in this sample translate to the same CDR3. The CDR3 reads CATSDGGGYEQYF. The CDR3 DNA reads as TGTGCCACCAGTGATGGGGGAGGCTACGAGCAGTACTTC. The V and J genes are TRBV24-1 and TRBJ2-7, with D possibly matching TRBD2 (6 bases). This CDR3 is 13 amino acids long. CDR1 and CDR2 (germline): KGHDR, SFDVKD. V shed 3 bases and J shed 3 bases, with 8 bases lying between them.